The present entry profiles one TCR beta chain with its context. Germline CDR1 reads SNHLY; CDR2 reads FYNNEI. The CDR3 contains 14 residues. Trimming left V 3 bases short and J 2 bases short, with 10 bases between. Sequenced by immunoSEQ multiplex PCR; TCRdb stores in-frame clones only, minus some. Of about 38,000 clones in the sample, around 83% were seen once. The data were obtained in a study of graft-versus-host responses after intestinal transplantation. The starting material was PBMCs, obtained roughly 34 months after transplant. The chain carries TRBV2 and TRBJ2-5; D remains unclear. The sequence came from a human patient who received an intestinal transplant, so some T cells may come from the graft donor. As DNA, the CDR3 is TGTGCCAGCAGTGAGATAATCCTACAAGAGACCCAGTACTTC. Protein product: CASSEIILQETQYF.